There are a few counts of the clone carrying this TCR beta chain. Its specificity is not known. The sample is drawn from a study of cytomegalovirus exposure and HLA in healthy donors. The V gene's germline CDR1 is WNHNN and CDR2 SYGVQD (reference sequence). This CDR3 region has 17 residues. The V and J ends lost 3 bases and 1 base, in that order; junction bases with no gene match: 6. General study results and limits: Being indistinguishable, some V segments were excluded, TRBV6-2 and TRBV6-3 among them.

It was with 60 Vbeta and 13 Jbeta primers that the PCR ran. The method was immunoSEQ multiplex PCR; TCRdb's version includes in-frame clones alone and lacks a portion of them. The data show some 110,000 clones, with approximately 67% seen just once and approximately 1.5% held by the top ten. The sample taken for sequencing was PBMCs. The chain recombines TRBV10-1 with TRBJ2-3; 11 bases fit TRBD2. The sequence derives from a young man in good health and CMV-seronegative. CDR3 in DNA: TGCGCCAGCAGTGACATCTTGACTAGCGGGGGCACAGATACGCAGTATTTT. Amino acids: CASSDILTSGGTDTQYF.